What follows are 5 T cell receptor beta chains derived from one specimen sequenced in a study of tumor-infiltrating lymphocytes in oesophageal squamous cell carcinoma (dated by TCRdb to 2015 to 2016). TCRdb records Illumina HiSeq 2000 as the sequencer. TCRdb applied fastp at Q25 and MiXCR to the public reads, then kept only in-frame beta chains. Entries are consolidated by CDR3 protein sequence, retaining the most common genes and DNA. The sample table shows approximately 11,000 distinct CDR3 sequences, and around 50% are seen once. The ten largest clones add up to roughly three fifths of the sample. The sequenced material came from blood. The receptors shown here come from a female donor with esophageal squamous cell carcinoma.

This clonotype showed up just once. The rearrangement links TRBV7-2 to TRBJ2-5; a possible D gene is TRBD2 (6 bases). Near its end, the DNA agrees better with TRBJ2-4, so the J call may be wrong. The CDR3 totals 16 residues. Germline assignment: CDR1 SGHTA and CDR2 FQGNSA. In nucleotides, the CDR3 is TGTGCCAGCAGCTTAGGTGGAGGGGTGTCCGGAAACATTCAGTACTTC. Its translation is CASSLGGGVSGNIQYF.

This clonotype was seen more than once but under ten times. V gene TRBV12-3 or TRBV12-4 combines with J gene TRBJ2-2, with unresolved D. V dropped 3 bases and J dropped 5 bases, with 10 bases sitting between them. The CDR3 has 14 residues. CDR3 amino acids: CASSFIFGTGELFF. CDR3 nucleotide sequence: TGTGCCAGCAGTTTTATTTTCGGGACCGGGGAGCTGTTTTTT.

The rearrangement links TRBV7-2 to TRBJ2-3; D perhaps matches TRBD2 (5 bases). CDR1 SGHTA and CDR2 FQGNSA come from the germline V gene. This CDR3 comprises 15 residues. Trimming took 7 bases from V and 3 from J, leaving 17 bases between them. This chain's CDR3 is CASTLWRVGTDTQYF. CDR3 DNA: TGTGCCAGCACCCTATGGCGGGTGGGGACAGATACGCAGTATTTT.

This clonotype was detected only a few times. The CDR3 ends on some other residue instead of the conserved phenylalanine or tryptophan, so this is likely a read error. It is unclear where the CDR3 begins or ends on the DNA, so no DNA is shown, and the CDR3 is as TCRdb lists it. The gene calls are TRBV19 and TRBJ2-4; whether TRBD2, the table's D call, matches the DNA was not checked. Looked up from germline, CDR1 is LNHDA and CDR2 is SQIVND (reference sequence). The CDR3 contains 9 residues when both ends are counted. The CDR3 region is CASSPRRSS.

This clonotype has just one count. An end of the junction does not agree with germline; a read error may underlie this. The V gene is TRBV7-1, the J gene TRBJ1-1; 13 bases align to TRBD2. The tail of the sequence fits TRBJ2-3 better, so the J call may be wrong. TRBV7-1 is identified as an open reading frame with a role that is uncertain. The CDR3 is 18 amino acids. CDR3 nucleotide sequence: TGTGCCAGCAGTTCAGTGGGACTAGCGGGAAGGTTCACAGATACGCAGTATTTT. Encoded protein: CASSSVGLAGRFTDTQYF.